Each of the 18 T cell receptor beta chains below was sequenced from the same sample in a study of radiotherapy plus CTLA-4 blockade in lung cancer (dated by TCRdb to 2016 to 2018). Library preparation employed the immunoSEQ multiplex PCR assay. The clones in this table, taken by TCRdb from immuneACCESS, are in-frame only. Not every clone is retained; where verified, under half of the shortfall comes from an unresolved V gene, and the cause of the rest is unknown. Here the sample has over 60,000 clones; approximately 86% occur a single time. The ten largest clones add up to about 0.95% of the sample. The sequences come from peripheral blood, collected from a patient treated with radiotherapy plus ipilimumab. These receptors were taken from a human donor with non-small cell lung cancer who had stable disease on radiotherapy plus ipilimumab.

The CDR3 DNA reads as TGTGCCAGCAGACAGACTATCCAGGGCCTCTCCTACGAGCAGTACTTC. Translated: CASRQTIQGLSYEQYF. The chain couples TRBV28 to TRBJ2-7; D possibly uses TRBD1 or TRBD2 (5 bases each). V was pared by 6 bases and J by 0 bases, with 18 bases between. The germline V gene has CDR1 MDHEN and CDR2 SYDVKM. This CDR3 is built from 16 residues.

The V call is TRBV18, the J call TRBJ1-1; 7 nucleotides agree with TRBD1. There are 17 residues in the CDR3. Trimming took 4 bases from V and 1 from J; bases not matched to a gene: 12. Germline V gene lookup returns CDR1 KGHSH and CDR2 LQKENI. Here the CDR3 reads CASSRQGQGLTNTEAFF. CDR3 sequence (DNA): TGTGCCAGCTCACGACAGGGTCAGGGTTTGACGAACACTGAAGCTTTCTTT.

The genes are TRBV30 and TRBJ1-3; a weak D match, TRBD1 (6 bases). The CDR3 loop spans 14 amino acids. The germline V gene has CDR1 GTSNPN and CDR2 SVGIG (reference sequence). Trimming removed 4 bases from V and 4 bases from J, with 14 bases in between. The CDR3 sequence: CAWMKRGTGNTIYF. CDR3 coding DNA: TGTGCCTGGATGAAAAGGGGGACGGGAAACACCATATATTTT.

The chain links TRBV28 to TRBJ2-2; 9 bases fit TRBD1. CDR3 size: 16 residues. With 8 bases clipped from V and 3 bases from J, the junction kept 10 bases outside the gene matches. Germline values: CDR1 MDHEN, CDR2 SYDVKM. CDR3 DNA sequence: TGTGCCAGCCAGCCGGTCGGGACAGGGTACACCGGGGAGCTGTTTTTT. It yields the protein CASQPVGTGYTGELFF.

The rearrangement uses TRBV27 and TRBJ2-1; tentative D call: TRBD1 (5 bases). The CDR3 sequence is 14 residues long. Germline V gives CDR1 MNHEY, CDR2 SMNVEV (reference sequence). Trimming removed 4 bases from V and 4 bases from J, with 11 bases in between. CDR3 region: CASSWQGNYNEQFF. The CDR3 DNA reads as TGTGCCAGCAGTTGGCAGGGAAATTACAATGAGCAGTTCTTC.

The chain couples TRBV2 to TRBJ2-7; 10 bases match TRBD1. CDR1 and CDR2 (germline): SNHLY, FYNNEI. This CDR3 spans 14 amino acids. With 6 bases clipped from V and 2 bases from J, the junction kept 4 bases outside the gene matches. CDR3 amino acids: CASSRGTGAYEQYF. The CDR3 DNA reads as TGTGCCAGCAGCAGGGGGACAGGGGCCTACGAGCAGTACTTC.

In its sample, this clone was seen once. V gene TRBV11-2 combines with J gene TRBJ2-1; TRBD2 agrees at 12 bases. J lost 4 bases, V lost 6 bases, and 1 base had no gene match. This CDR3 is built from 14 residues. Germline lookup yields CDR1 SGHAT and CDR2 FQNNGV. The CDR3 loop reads CASSGLAGYNEQFF. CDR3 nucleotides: TGTGCCAGCAGTGGACTAGCGGGGTACAATGAGCAGTTCTTC.

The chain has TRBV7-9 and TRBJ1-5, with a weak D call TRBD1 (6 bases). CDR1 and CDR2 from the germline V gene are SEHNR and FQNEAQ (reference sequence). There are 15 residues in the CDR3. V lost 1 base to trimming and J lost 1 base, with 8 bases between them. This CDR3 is CASSLGGASNQPQHF. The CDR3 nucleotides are TGTGCCAGCAGCTTAGGGGGGGCCAGCAATCAGCCCCAGCATTTT.

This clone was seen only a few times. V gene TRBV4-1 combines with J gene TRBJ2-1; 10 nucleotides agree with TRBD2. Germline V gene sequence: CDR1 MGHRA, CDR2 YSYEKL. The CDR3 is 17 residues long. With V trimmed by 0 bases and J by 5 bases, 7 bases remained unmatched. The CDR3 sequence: CASSQETLAGRHNEQFF. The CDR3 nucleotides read TGCGCCAGCAGCCAAGAGACACTAGCGGGGAGACACAATGAGCAGTTCTTC.

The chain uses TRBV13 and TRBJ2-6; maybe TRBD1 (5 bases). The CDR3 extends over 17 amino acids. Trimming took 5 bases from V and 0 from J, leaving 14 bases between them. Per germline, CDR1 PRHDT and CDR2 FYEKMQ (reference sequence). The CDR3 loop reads CASSPQGQSSGANVLTF. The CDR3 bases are TGTGCCAGCAGCCCTCAGGGTCAGAGCTCTGGGGCCAACGTCCTGACTTTC.

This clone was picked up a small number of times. The CDR3 nucleotides are TGTGCCAGCAGTTCGACCGGGACAGGGTATTCAGATACGCAGTATTTT. Translating gives CASSSTGTGYSDTQYF. The chain is built from TRBV28 and TRBJ2-3, with 9 positions matching TRBD1. Losses at the gene ends were 4 bases for V and 4 bases for J; bases not matched to a gene: 9. CDR1 and CDR2 (germline): MDHEN, SYDVKM. CDR3 length equals 16 residues.

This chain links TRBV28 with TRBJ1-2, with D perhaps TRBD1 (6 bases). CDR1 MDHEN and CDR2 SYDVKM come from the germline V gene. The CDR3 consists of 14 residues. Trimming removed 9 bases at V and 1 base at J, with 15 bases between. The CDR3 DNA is TGTGCCAGTAGGAGGGGGGTTGATAACTATGGCTACACCTTC. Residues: CASRRGVDNYGYTF.

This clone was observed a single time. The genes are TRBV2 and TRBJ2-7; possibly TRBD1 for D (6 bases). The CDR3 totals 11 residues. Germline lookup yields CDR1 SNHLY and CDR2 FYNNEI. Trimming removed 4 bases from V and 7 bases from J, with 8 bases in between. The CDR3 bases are TGTGCCAGCAGTGTCGACAGGGAGCAGTACTTC. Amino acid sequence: CASSVDREQYF.

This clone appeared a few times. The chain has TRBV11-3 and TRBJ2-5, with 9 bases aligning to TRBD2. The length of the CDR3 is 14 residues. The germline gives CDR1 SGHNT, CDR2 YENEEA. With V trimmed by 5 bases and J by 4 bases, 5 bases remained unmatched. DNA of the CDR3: TGTGCCAGCAGCCCAGGACTAGCGTCAGAGACCCAGTACTTC. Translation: CASSPGLASETQYF.

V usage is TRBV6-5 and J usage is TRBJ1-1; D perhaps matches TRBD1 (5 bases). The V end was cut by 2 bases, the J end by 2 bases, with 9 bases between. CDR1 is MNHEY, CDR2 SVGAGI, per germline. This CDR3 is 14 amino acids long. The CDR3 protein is CASSYGTQNTEAFF. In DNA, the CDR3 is TGTGCCAGCAGTTACGGGACCCAAAACACTGAAGCTTTCTTT.

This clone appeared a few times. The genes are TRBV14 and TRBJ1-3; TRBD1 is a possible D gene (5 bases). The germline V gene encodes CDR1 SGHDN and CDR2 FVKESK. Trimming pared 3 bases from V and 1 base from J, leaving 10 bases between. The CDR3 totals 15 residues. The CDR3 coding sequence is TGTGCCAGCAGCCACAGGGTTCGGTCTGGAAACACCATATATTTT. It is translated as CASSHRVRSGNTIYF.

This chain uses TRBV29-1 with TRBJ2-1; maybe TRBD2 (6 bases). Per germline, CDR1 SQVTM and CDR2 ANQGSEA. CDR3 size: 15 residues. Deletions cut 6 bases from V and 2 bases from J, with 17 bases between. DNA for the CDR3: TGCAGCGTGCGGGGACTCTCCAGCACCTACAATGAGCAGTTCTTC. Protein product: CSVRGLSSTYNEQFF.

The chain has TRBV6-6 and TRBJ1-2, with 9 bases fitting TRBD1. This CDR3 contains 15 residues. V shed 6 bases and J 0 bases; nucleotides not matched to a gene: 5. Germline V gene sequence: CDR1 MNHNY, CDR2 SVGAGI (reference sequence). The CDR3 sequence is CASSHGQGSNYGYTF. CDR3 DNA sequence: TGTGCCAGCAGCCACGGACAGGGGTCTAACTATGGCTACACCTTC.